Sequencing of this T cell receptor beta chain was carried out in a study of T cells in Graves' hyperthyroidism and ophthalmopathy. Uncontrolled infection, other autoimmune disease, pregnancy or lactation disqualified patients from enrolment. The study based diagnoses on clinical symptoms, serum thyroxine and TRAb, thyroid ultrasound and orbital computed tomography. It was around 10 ml of fresh peripheral blood that supplied the PBMCs. The CDR3 regions of TCR beta were amplified from RNA transcripts. Researchers ran a first-round RT-PCR on the TCR CDR3 using the HTBI primer set. TCRdb redid the calling of the multiplex PCR reads with MiXCR, one entry per CDR3 protein. The sample contains fewer than 500,000 distinct CDR3 sequences, under 15% of which appear only once. In this sample, this clonotype turned up a few times. Antigen: not known. One junction end does not reproduce the germline sequence, and a read error may be involved.

The CDR3 spans 15 residues. Study-level findings and limits: A model built on 13 V-J features separated ophthalmopathy from stable hyperthyroidism.

This receptor was taken from a man younger than 35 with Graves' ophthalmopathy. Sequenced sample: blood. This sequence joins TRBV12-3 or TRBV12-4 and TRBJ2-3; tentatively, D is TRBD1 or TRBD2 (5 bases each). CDR3 loop: CASSLDGAPTDTRYF. The CDR3 nucleotides read TGTGCCAGCAGTTTAGACGGGGCCCCCACAGATACGCGGTATTTT.